The 19 T cell receptor beta chains in this list originate from one sample, sequenced in a study of blood T cell repertoires in COVID-19. The protocol was immunoSEQ multiplex PCR, while the TCRdb copy is restricted to in-frame clones and leaves out a portion. This sample yields about 260,000 clones, of which roughly nine tenths are seen a single time; approximately 10% belongs to the top ten. The material sequenced was peripheral blood. The receptors stem from a man aged 35 to 55 with active or convalescent COVID-19.

The chain couples TRBV5-4 to TRBJ2-1, with D perhaps TRBD2 (7 bases). Trimming shortened V by 4 bases and J by 2 bases, and 13 bases separated the two germline ends. Per the germline V gene, CDR1 is SGHNT and CDR2 is YYREEE (reference sequence). The CDR3 totals 15 residues. In DNA form, the CDR3 reads TGTGCCAGCAGCAGAAGGGGGGGGGCCTACAATGAGCAGTTCTTC. Its translation is CASSRRGGAYNEQFF. Drawing the rest from reference TRBV5-4 and TRBJ2-1, the complete variable domain is ETGVTQSPTHLIKTRGQQVTLRCSSQSGHNTVSWYQQALGQGPQFIFQYYREEENGRGNFPPRFSGLQFPNYSSELNVNALELDDSALYLCASSRRGGAYNEQFFGPGTRLTVL.

This chain connects TRBV5-1 to TRBJ2-2, with 10 bases that match TRBD1. The CDR3 is 15 residues long. Trimming removed 2 bases from V and 4 bases from J; junction bases left unmatched: 2. Germline V gene data show CDR1 as SGHRS and CDR2 as YFSETQ. The CDR3 nucleotides are TGCGCCAGCAGCTTTGACAGGGGGCTCACCGGGGAGCTGTTTTTT. Protein sequence: CASSFDRGLTGELFF.

This clone was seen once. This chain joins TRBV14 and TRBJ2-7; 8 nucleotides line up with TRBD2. V dropped 4 bases and J dropped 3; count of bases not matched to a gene: 14. There are 17 residues in the CDR3. The V gene's germline CDR1 is SGHDN and CDR2 FVKESK. The CDR3 spells CASSLALSSGIVYEQYF. The CDR3 region has the DNA TGTGCCAGCAGCCTCGCCTTGAGTAGCGGGATTGTCTACGAGCAGTACTTC.

V and J are TRBV19 and TRBJ2-2, with D possibly matching TRBD1 (5 bases). The germline CDR1 and CDR2 sequences are LNHDA and SQIVND (reference sequence). Trimming cost V 5 bases and J 4 bases, with 11 bases left between them. There are 14 residues in the CDR3. Here the CDR3 reads CASSSTVATGELFF. The CDR3 nucleotides are TGTGCCAGTAGTTCGACAGTGGCCACCGGGGAGCTGTTTTTT.

V gene TRBV19 combines with J gene TRBJ1-1, with 8 bases aligning to TRBD1. V shed 4 bases, J shed 1 base, and the junction held 2 bases outside the gene matches. Germline CDR1 LNHDA, CDR2 SQIVND (reference sequence). The CDR3 sequence is 14 residues long. This CDR3 is CASSRTGTNTEAFF. The CDR3 bases are TGTGCCAGTAGTAGGACAGGGACGAACACTGAAGCTTTCTTT.

This clone was observed once. The chain carries TRBV5-1 and TRBJ1-1; no clear D. This CDR3 is built from 13 residues. Germline V lookup: CDR1 SGHRS, CDR2 YFSETQ. Between the trimmed V and J ends, which lost 5 bases and 2 bases, there was a span of 10 bases. CDR3 sequence (DNA): TGCGCCAGCAGAGTCACGGGAAACACTGAAGCTTTCTTT. Translation: CASRVTGNTEAFF.

V gene TRBV20-1 combines with J gene TRBJ1-2; 7 bases are a match to TRBD1. J gave up 7 bases and V 3 bases, and 8 bases lay outside the gene matches. Looked up from germline, CDR1 is DFQATT and CDR2 is SNEGSKA (reference sequence). The length of the CDR3 is 13 residues. CDR3 region: CSASKEAGGGYTF. CDR3 bases: TGCAGTGCTAGTAAAGAAGCAGGGGGTGGCTACACCTTC.

The chain has TRBV9 and TRBJ2-1, with 8 positions matching TRBD2. V lost 0 bases, J lost 10 bases, and 3 bases stayed unmatched. Germline CDR1 and CDR2: SGDLS and YYNGEE. This CDR3 spans 13 amino acids. The CDR3 is CASSVAWTSEQFF. In DNA form, the CDR3 reads TGTGCCAGCAGCGTAGCTTGGACTAGCGAGCAGTTCTTC.

The rearrangement links TRBV5-4 to TRBJ2-1; no firm D call. The germline V and J ends were trimmed by 5 bases and 5 bases, with 5 bases remaining between them. In germline, CDR1 is SGHNT, CDR2 YYREEE (reference sequence). The CDR3 runs 11 residues. The CDR3 protein is CASSRDNEQFF. CDR3 in DNA: TGTGCCAGCAGTCGGGACAATGAGCAGTTCTTC.

A note on this clone: Other DNA sequences of this sample code for an identical CDR3. CDR3 residues: CASSLSGPSTDTQYF. The CDR3 DNA reads TGTGCCAGCAGCTTAAGCGGCCCCTCCACAGATACGCAGTATTTT. The chain links TRBV7-9 to TRBJ2-3; the D gene is possibly TRBD2 (5 bases). Deletions cut 2 bases from V and 2 bases from J, with 11 bases between. Looked up from germline, CDR1 is SEHNR and CDR2 is FQNEAQ (reference sequence). CDR3 length: 15 residues.

The rearrangement uses TRBV3-1 (or the pseudogene TRBV3-2) and TRBJ1-2; 7 nucleotides align to TRBD1. Losses at the gene ends were 2 bases for V and 3 bases for J; bases not matched to a gene: 9. CDR1 and CDR2 from the germline V gene are LGHDT and YNNKEL (reference sequence). The CDR3 has 16 residues. The CDR3 spells CASSQPTGRGDYGYTF. The CDR3 DNA reads as TGTGCCAGCAGCCAACCTACCGGCAGGGGGGACTATGGCTACACCTTC.

The V call is TRBV5-4, the J call TRBJ1-2, with D possibly TRBD1 on 6 matching bases. The V and J ends lost 4 bases and 2 bases respectively, with 15 bases between them. Germline V lookup: CDR1 SGHNT, CDR2 YYREEE (reference sequence). The length of the CDR3 is 15 residues. The CDR3 coding sequence is TGTGCCAGCAGCCCAGGGACAATTTCAAACTATGGCTACACCTTC. Protein: CASSPGTISNYGYTF. Drawing the rest from reference TRBV5-4 and TRBJ1-2, the complete variable domain is ETGVTQSPTHLIKTRGQQVTLRCSSQSGHNTVSWYQQALGQGPQFIFQYYREEENGRGNFPPRFSGLQFPNYSSELNVNALELDDSALYLCASSPGTISNYGYTFGSGTRLTVV.

This rearrangement joins TRBV10-3 to TRBJ2-6, with D maybe TRBD2 (5 bases). The CDR3 extends over 14 amino acids. CDR1 ENHRY and CDR2 SYGVKD come from the germline V gene. Trimming cost V 8 bases and J 4 bases, with 12 bases left between them. CDR3 protein: CAIGPGFGANVLTF. The CDR3, as DNA: TGTGCCATCGGGCCGGGGTTCGGGGCCAACGTCCTGACTTTC.

V usage is TRBV12-5 and J usage is TRBJ2-7; D is possibly TRBD2 (6 bases). Trimming took off 2 bases at V and 2 bases at J, with 19 bases between the two ends. Germline V CDR1 and CDR2: LGHNT, FRNRAP. This CDR3 contains 17 residues. The chain's CDR3 is CASGLHSGGMGTYEQYF. DNA of the CDR3: TGTGCTAGTGGTTTGCACTCGGGCGGGATGGGCACCTACGAGCAGTACTTC.

A few counts support this clone. The chain has TRBV19 and TRBJ2-1, with 13 nucleotides matching TRBD2. Trimming at V came to 2 bases and at J to 4 bases, leaving 11 bases not matched to a gene. Germline V lookup: CDR1 LNHDA, CDR2 SQIVND (reference sequence). The CDR3 runs to 19 residues. In nucleotides, the CDR3 is TGTGCCAGTAGTATACTCCGGGGGGGACTAGCGGGGTTGTACAATGAGCAGTTCTTC. Protein: CASSILRGGLAGLYNEQFF.

J is TRBJ1-1 and V is TRBV27; no clear D. Trimming pared 3 bases from V and 5 bases from J, leaving 10 bases between. The CDR3 contains 13 residues. Germline CDR1 MNHEY, CDR2 SMNVEV (reference sequence). The CDR3 coding sequence is TGTGCCAGCAGTTTTACATTGCGGACTGAAGCTTTCTTT. It encodes CASSFTLRTEAFF.

The rearrangement joins TRBV11-3 to TRBJ1-1; no definite D call. There are 11 residues in the CDR3. With 3 bases removed from V and 6 bases from J, the gap between germline ends came to 5 bases. Germline V gene sequence: CDR1 SGHNT, CDR2 YENEEA. CDR3 region: CASSFGSEAFF. In DNA form, the CDR3 reads TGTGCCAGCAGCTTTGGCTCTGAAGCTTTCTTT. Using reference TRBV11-3 and TRBJ1-1 for the parts outside the CDR3, the full variable domain is EAGVVQSPRYKIIEKKQPVAFWCNPISGHNTLYWYLQNLGQGPELLIRYENEEAVDDSQLPKDRFSAERLKGVDSTLKIQPAELGDSAVYLCASSFGSEAFFGQGTRLTVV.

V and J are TRBV11-2 and TRBJ2-7; 7 bases match TRBD2. The CDR3 is made up of 12 amino acids. The junction had 14 bases not matched to a gene; V was cut back by 11 bases and J by 10 bases. Germline lookup yields CDR1 SGHAT and CDR2 FQNNGV. Here the CDR3 reads CAVGGVSARQYF. CDR3 nucleotide sequence: TGTGCCGTTGGGGGGGTCTCCGCCCGACAGTACTTC.

V usage is TRBV7-9 and J usage is TRBJ1-1; D unresolved. V was cut by 5 bases and J by 4 bases, with 11 bases left in between. This CDR3 has 13 amino acids. CDR1 is SEHNR and CDR2 is FQNEAQ in the germline V gene (reference sequence). In nucleotides, the CDR3 is TGTGCCAGCAGCCGAGCCTTGGTCACTGAAGCTTTCTTT. It yields the protein CASSRALVTEAFF.